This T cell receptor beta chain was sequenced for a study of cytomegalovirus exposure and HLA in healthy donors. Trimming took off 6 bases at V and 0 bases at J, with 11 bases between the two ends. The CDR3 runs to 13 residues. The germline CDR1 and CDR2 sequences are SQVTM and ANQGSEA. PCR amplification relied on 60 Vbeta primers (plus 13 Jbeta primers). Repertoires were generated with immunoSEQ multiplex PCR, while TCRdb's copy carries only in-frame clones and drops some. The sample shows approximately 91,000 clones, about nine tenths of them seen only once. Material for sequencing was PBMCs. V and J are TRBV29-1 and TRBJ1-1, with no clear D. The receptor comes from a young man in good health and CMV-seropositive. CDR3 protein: CSVRTEVNTEAFF. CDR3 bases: TGCAGCGTCCGGACGGAGGTGAACACTGAAGCTTTCTTT.